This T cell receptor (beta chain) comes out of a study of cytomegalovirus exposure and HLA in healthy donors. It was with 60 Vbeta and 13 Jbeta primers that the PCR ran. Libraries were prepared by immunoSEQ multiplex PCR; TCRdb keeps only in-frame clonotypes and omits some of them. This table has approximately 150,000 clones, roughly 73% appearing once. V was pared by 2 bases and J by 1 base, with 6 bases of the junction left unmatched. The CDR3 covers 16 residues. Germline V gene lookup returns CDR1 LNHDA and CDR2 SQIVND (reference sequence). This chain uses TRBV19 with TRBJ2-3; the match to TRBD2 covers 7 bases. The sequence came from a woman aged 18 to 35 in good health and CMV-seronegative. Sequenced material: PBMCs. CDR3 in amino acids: CASSITWTSRTDTQYF. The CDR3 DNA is TGTGCCAGTAGTATAACTTGGACTAGTCGCACAGATACGCAGTATTTT. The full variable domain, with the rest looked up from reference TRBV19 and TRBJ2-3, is DGGITQSPKYLFRKEGQNVTLSCEQNLNHDAMYWYRQDPGQGLRLIYYSQIVNDFQKGDIAEGYSVSREKKESFPLTVTSAQKNPTAFYLCASSITWTSRTDTQYFGPGTRLTVL.